This T cell receptor (beta chain) was sequenced in a study of regulatory T cells in long-lasting Graves disease. Notes on the study in general: In persistent patients, shared public clonotypes (2,741) outnumbered those in new patients (almost 1,000).

Note on this clonotype: Its antigen is still unknown.

The time point was: newly diagnosed GD, antithyroid drugs for less than 3 months. PBMC-derived RNA was used for the TCR library. Construction of TCR beta libraries relied on iRepertoire HTBI primers and on Arm-PCR targeting CDR3 regions. TCRdb processed the multiplex PCR reads anew with MiXCR; each CDR3 protein has one entry. The sample records roughly 610,000 distinct CDR3 sequences, about 15% being singletons. Germline CDR1 LNHDA, CDR2 SQIVND (reference sequence). V was shortened by 4 bases and J by 2 bases, with 21 bases between the two germline ends. The CDR3 is 18 residues long. This sample also belongs to another study, concerning T cells in Graves' hyperthyroidism and ophthalmopathy. As that report states: Uncontrolled infection, other autoimmune disease, pregnancy or lactation led to exclusion. Orbital computed tomography and thyroid ultrasound, together with serum TRAb and thyroxine and clinical symptoms, were used for diagnoses. The HTBI set primed first-round TCR CDR3 RT-PCR.

The V and J genes are TRBV19 and TRBJ2-1, with D maybe TRBD2 (6 bases). The receptor comes from a woman between 25 and 40 years old with Graves disease. The sequenced sample was peripheral blood mononuclear cells (PBMCs), obtained at new diagnosis, from a patient treated with antithyroid drugs. The CDR3: CASSKQKAGTLTYNEQFF. The CDR3 bases are TGTGCCAGTAGTAAACAGAAGGCCGGGACTCTGACCTACAATGAGCAGTTCTTC.